Listed below are T cell receptor beta chains from one sample, sequenced in a study of T cells in Graves' hyperthyroidism and ophthalmopathy. TCRdb re-called the multiplex PCR reads with MiXCR, one entry per CDR3 protein. Here the sample spans around 290,000 distinct CDR3 sequences, approximately 15% being singletons. The source material was blood. The receptors originated from a woman aged 55-75 years with Graves' ophthalmopathy. The CDR3 runs from the conserved cysteine through the conserved F or W. A D gene is named only where the DNA matches it firmly. Clone sizes are given selectively: once, few, many, or a class where the clone is expanded.

clone size	V gene	J gene	D gene	CDR3 DNA	CDR3 protein
many	TRBV4-2	TRBJ2-7	-	TGTGCCAGCAGGCCGGGGGGCGCCTCCTACGAGCAGTACTTC	CASRPGGASYEQYF
many	TRBV12-3/TRBV12-4	TRBJ1-2	-	TGTGCCAGCAGTCGGGTCTGGCTCGGGGGCTACACCTTC	CASSRVWLGGYTF
-	TRBV20-1	TRBJ2-3	TRBD1	TGCAGTTCACAACAGGGGGGTCGGGGGACAGATACGCAGTATTTT	CSSQQGGRGTDTQYF
many	TRBV2	TRBJ1-2	TRBD1	TGTGCCAGCAGTACAGGGGGCGGTGGCTACACCTTC	CASSTGGGGYTF
-	TRBV5-6	TRBJ2-7	-	TGTGCCAGCAACAAGTACCAGGGGAACCACGAGCAGTACTTC	CASNKYQGNHEQYF
few	TRBV7-9	TRBJ1-1	TRBD1	TGTGCCAGCAGTCCCCGGGACAGCCCGGTGGCTTTCTTT	CASSPRDSPVAFF
many	TRBV5-8	TRBJ2-1	TRBD2	TGTGCCAGCAGCTCCGGAGGGACTAGCGGTTACAATGAGCAGTTCTTC	CASSSGGTSGYNEQFF
many	TRBV7-9	TRBJ2-5	-	TGTGCCAGCAGCCCCCGAGGGACGGAGGAATCGCCCCAGTACTTC	CASSPRGTEESPQYF
many	TRBV7-2	TRBJ2-7	TRBD2	TGTGCCAGCAGCCCCGGGAGGGTAGCCGAGCAGTACTTC	CASSPGRVAEQYF
few	TRBV20-1	TRBJ2-7	-	TGCAGTGCTAGTTGGGGTGATACCTACGAGCAGTACTTC	CSASWGDTYEQYF
many	TRBV12-3/TRBV12-4	TRBJ2-1	-	TGTGCCAGCAGTTTTGACACTTACAATGAGCAGTTCTTC	CASSFDTYNEQFF
many	TRBV5-8	TRBJ2-1	-	TGTGCCAGCAGCTTGCGCGGGGACACGGTAAACAATGAGCAGTTCTTC	CASSLRGDTVNNEQFF
many	TRBV3-1	TRBJ1-1	-	TGTGCCAGCAGCCGCTTAAACGGCGGCGAAGCTTTCTTT	CASSRLNGGEAFF
-	TRBV6-1	TRBJ2-7	-	TGTGCCAGCAGTGAAGCTTGGACCTACGAGCAGTACTTC	CASSEAWTYEQYF
-	TRBV30	TRBJ1-2	TRBD1	TGTGCCTGGAGGGACAGGGGCAGCTATGGCTACACCTTC	CAWRDRGSYGYTF
-	TRBV29-1	TRBJ2-5	TRBD1	TGCAGCGTTGATTCCACAGGGGGGCAAGAGACCCAGTACTTC	CSVDSTGGQETQYF
many	TRBV20-1	TRBJ2-3	-	TGCAGTGCTAGAGGCCTTGAGCTCCTCACGGATACGCAGTATTTT	CSARGLELLTDTQYF
many	TRBV2	TRBJ2-3	TRBD2	TGTGCCAGCAGTGAGAGTTCGCGGGGGGGCACAGATACGCAGTATTTT	CASSESSRGGTDTQYF
many	TRBV7-2	TRBJ2-3	-	TGTGCCAGCAGCCAGAGGTCAGCGGGCCTCACAGATACGCAGTATTTT	CASSQRSAGLTDTQYF
many	TRBV12-3/TRBV12-4	TRBJ1-2	-	TGTGCCAGCAATACTAGGGGGGCTAACTATGGCTACACCTTC	CASNTRGANYGYTF
few	TRBV20-1	TRBJ1-5	-	TGCAGTGCTAGAGTTTCCTCGAACAGGGCGGGGGCCAATCAGCCCCAGCATTTT	CSARVSSNRAGANQPQHF
many	TRBV28	TRBJ2-6	TRBD1	TGTGCCAGCAGGTGGGCCGGACAGGGCCTCTCTGGGGCCAACGTCCTGACTTTC	CASRWAGQGLSGANVLTF
many	TRBV7-9	TRBJ1-1	-	TGTGCCAGCAGTCCCGGGCCGGGGTTGGGGAACACTGAAGCTTTCTTT	CASSPGPGLGNTEAFF
few	TRBV7-2	TRBJ2-7	TRBD2	TGTGCCAGCAGCTTACAGACTAGCGGCTACAACGAGCAGTACTTC	CASSLQTSGYNEQYF
-	TRBV9	TRBJ2-3	-	TGTGCCAGCAGCGTAGATCCGGGGACCGCAGATACGCAGTATTTT	CASSVDPGTADTQYF
-	TRBV2	TRBJ2-1	-	TGTGCCAGCAATTCCGATCCCTACAATGAGCAGTTCTTC	CASNSDPYNEQFF
-	TRBV9	TRBJ2-2	-	TGTGCCAGCAGCGTACTCGGGACTCTTAACACCGGGGAGCTGTTTTTT	CASSVLGTLNTGELFF
many	TRBV6-1	TRBJ2-3	-	TGTGCCAGCAGCGTGGCCCCCGGGAGTGGAGATACGCAGTATTTT	CASSVAPGSGDTQYF
many	TRBV15	TRBJ2-7	TRBD1	TGTGCCACCAGCAGGGCCGGGACAGGGTCAAACGAGCAGTACTTC	CATSRAGTGSNEQYF
-	TRBV6-6	TRBJ2-2	TRBD2	TGTGCCAGCAGTTACTCGTTTGGGACTAGCGCCGGGGAGCTGTTTTTT	CASSYSFGTSAGELFF
many	TRBV9	TRBJ2-7	-	TGTGCCAGCAGCGTAACCAGCGGCTCCTACGAGCAGTACTTC	CASSVTSGSYEQYF
many	TRBV5-1	TRBJ1-2	-	TGCGCCAGCAGCCCCGGGTCCCTGGGCTACACCTTC	CASSPGSLGYTF
many	TRBV11-3	TRBJ2-1	TRBD2	TGTGCCAGCAGCCGACAAGGACTAGGCAGCTCCTACAATGAGCAGTTCTTC	CASSRQGLGSSYNEQFF
few	TRBV9	TRBJ2-1	-	TGTGCCAGCAGCCCGATTTTGGCTTACAATGAGCAGTTCTTC	CASSPILAYNEQFF
many	TRBV11-1	TRBJ2-1	TRBD2	TGTGCCAGCAGCGGGACTAGCGGGAGGGTTGGCGATGAGCAGTTCTTC	CASSGTSGRVGDEQFF
few	TRBV5-5	TRBJ2-3	-	TGTGCCAGCAGCTTGAATTCAGGGGATCAAACAGATACGCAGTATTTT	CASSLNSGDQTDTQYF
many	TRBV4-1	TRBJ1-6	-	TGCGCCAGCAGACAGGGAAATCATTCACCCCTCCACTTT	CASRQGNHSPLHF
few	TRBV20-1	TRBJ2-1	TRBD2	TGCAGTGCCGACGAGCGGGAGTGGCAGTTCTTC	CSADEREWQFF
many	TRBV7-2	TRBJ2-7	TRBD2	TGTGCCAGCAGCCCCTGGACTAGCGGAAGCTACGAGCAGTACTTC	CASSPWTSGSYEQYF
-	TRBV9	TRBJ2-1	-	TGTGCCAGCAGCGTAGCAGGGGCGAATGAGCAGTTCTTC	CASSVAGANEQFF
many	TRBV6-1	TRBJ2-3	-	TGTGCCAGCAGTGAATTGGCCCCTGAGAGGGGTACGCAGTATTTT	CASSELAPERGTQYF
many	TRBV12-3/TRBV12-4	TRBJ2-5	TRBD2	TGTGCCAGCAGACTAGCGGGATTGGAGACCCAGTACTTC	CASRLAGLETQYF
few	TRBV6-1	TRBJ1-2	-	TGTGCCAGCAGTTCGGTCTATGGCTACACCTTC	CASSSVYGYTF
few	TRBV6-6	TRBJ1-6	-	TGTGCCAGCAGTTACTCGACGGACGGGGCCTCACCCCTCCACTTT	CASSYSTDGASPLHF
-	TRBV3-1	TRBJ2-7	TRBD1	TGTGCCAGCAAGGGACAGGGGTACGAGCAGTACTTC	CASKGQGYEQYF
many	TRBV7-2	TRBJ1-2	-	TGTGCCAGCAGCTTAGTGTCAGGGGCATCCTATGGCTACACCTTC	CASSLVSGASYGYTF